A single sample gave rise to the 20 T cell receptor beta chains below, sequenced in a study of T-cell reconstitution after alpha-beta-depleted transplantation in children (dated by TCRdb to the mid-2010s). Explained via the paper, the treatment or condition label denotes: allogeneic hematopoietic cell transplantation with graft depleted of TCRalphabeta T cells and CD19 B cells. The protocol used for the library was PCR. TCRdb names Illumina HiSeq 2500 as the instrument used. TCR libraries were prepared with molecular barcoding, using unique molecular identifiers to normalize TCRbeta repertoire quantification. TCRdb cleaned the public reads at Q25 with fastp, built clones with MiXCR and kept in-frame beta chains. Merged by CDR3 protein, the rows form single entries marked with the most common genes and DNA. This sample lists about 590,000 distinct CDR3 sequences; over 10% were detected once. The top ten clones comprise about 2.2% of the sample.

The source material was PBMCs, mostly from graft donor cells, sampled 360 days after TCRalphabeta/CD19-depleted stem cell transplant. The source is a male patient younger than 18 who had a stem cell transplant for acute myeloid leukemia, so the T cells may come from the graft donor.

The table lists this clonotype with a few counts. The rearrangement links TRBV5-1 to TRBJ2-7; D is perhaps TRBD1 (5 bases). V was trimmed by 3 bases and J by 7 bases, leaving 17 bases between them. The CDR3 has 14 residues. In germline, CDR1 is SGHRS, CDR2 YFSETQ. CDR3 sequence: CASSSPDRSREQYF. Written as DNA, the CDR3 is TGCGCCAGCAGCTCCCCCGACAGATCGAGGGAGCAGTACTTC. Complete variable domain (other parts from reference TRBV5-1 and TRBJ2-7): KAGVTQTPRYLIKTRGQQVTLSCSPISGHRSVSWYQQTPGQGLQFLFEYFSETQRNKGNFPGRFSGRQFSNSRSEMNVSTLELGDSALYLCASSSPDRSREQYFGPGTRLTVT.

The genes are TRBV7-2 and TRBJ2-7; 8 nucleotides align to TRBD1. CDR3 length: 15 residues. Unmatched junction bases numbered 10, after V lost 7 bases and J lost 2 bases. Germline CDR1 reads SGHTA; CDR2 reads FQGNSA. The CDR3, as DNA: TGTGCCAGCATCAAATACCCGGGACAGGCCTACGAGCAGTACTTC. It encodes CASIKYPGQAYEQYF.

The chain combines TRBV24-1 with TRBJ2-1; 9 nucleotides agree with TRBD1. Germline V gene lookup returns CDR1 KGHDR and CDR2 SFDVKD. J gave up 9 bases and V 2 bases, and 13 bases lay outside the gene matches. This CDR3 region has 17 residues. DNA for the CDR3: TGTGCCACCAGTGATTCAAAACTCCGGGACAGGGCTTTTGAGCAGTTCTTC. Translation: CATSDSKLRDRAFEQFF.

The chain joins TRBV30 to TRBJ2-1; D is uncertain. Trimming removed 0 bases at V and 0 bases at J, with 9 bases between. The V gene's germline CDR1 is GTSNPN and CDR2 SVGIG (reference sequence). This CDR3 is 15 amino acids long. The CDR3: CAWSVLPSSYNEQFF. DNA of the CDR3: TGTGCCTGGAGTGTACTACCTAGCTCCTACAATGAGCAGTTCTTC.

This clonotype was detected ten times or more. V is TRBV28 and J is TRBJ2-3; the match to TRBD2 covers 7 bases. Germline CDR1 reads MDHEN; CDR2 reads SYDVKM. This CDR3 has 14 amino acids. V gave up 2 bases and J gave up 2 bases; unmatched junction bases: 1. The CDR3 coding sequence is TGTGCCAGCAGTTTACTAGCGGTCACAGATACGCAGTATTTT. Translated, it gives CASSLLAVTDTQYF.

This clonotype was counted at least ten times. CDR3 coding DNA: TGTGCCAGCAGCTTCCCGAGGTACAATGAGCAGTTCTTC. It is translated as CASSFPRYNEQFF. The chain has TRBV7-2 and TRBJ2-1; D unresolved. Trimming cost V 3 bases and J 4 bases, with 7 bases left between them. The length of the CDR3 is 13 residues. The germline CDR1 and CDR2 sequences are SGHTA and FQGNSA.

The chain links TRBV6-5 to TRBJ2-7; D gene ambiguous. This CDR3 spans 13 amino acids. The germline V and J ends were trimmed by 0 bases and 4 bases, with 7 bases remaining between them. Germline V CDR1 and CDR2: MNHEY, SVGAGI. CDR3: CASSYSGMYEQYF. DNA for the CDR3: TGTGCCAGCAGTTACTCGGGGATGTACGAGCAGTACTTC.

V gene TRBV7-2 combines with J gene TRBJ2-7; 8 nucleotides match TRBD1. Trimming cost V 5 bases and J 4 bases; bases outside gene matches: 7. The CDR3 totals 14 residues. Germline V CDR1 and CDR2: SGHTA, FQGNSA. The CDR3 sequence is CASSGTGVPYEQYF. The DNA for the CDR3 is TGTGCCAGCAGCGGGACAGGAGTGCCTTACGAGCAGTACTTC.

This clonotype was counted many times. The chain uses TRBV29-1 and TRBJ2-7; D gene ambiguous. The CDR3 has 12 amino acids. Germline CDR1 reads SQVTM; CDR2 reads ANQGSEA. V lost 5 bases and J 2 bases, leaving 10 bases between the germline ends. The CDR3 spells CSVRATTYEQYF. The DNA for the CDR3 is TGCAGCGTTAGGGCTACAACCTACGAGCAGTACTTC.

This clonotype was detected a few times. The chain combines TRBV6-2 or TRBV6-3 with TRBJ2-2, with TRBD1 matching 8 bases. This CDR3 spans 15 amino acids. Losses at the gene ends were 5 bases for V and 4 bases for J; bases not matched to a gene: 6. Germline CDR1 is MNHEY and CDR2 is SVGEGT. The CDR3 bases are TGTGCCAGCAGTACAGGGGGAGTAATCACCGGGGAGCTGTTTTTT. This gives the protein CASSTGGVITGELFF.

This clonotype was detected only a few times. V is TRBV20-1 and J is TRBJ2-7, with D perhaps TRBD2 (5 bases). Germline-derived CDR1 and CDR2 are DFQATT and SNEGSKA (reference sequence). The V and J ends lost 3 bases and 3 bases respectively, with 12 bases between them. The CDR3 is made up of 13 amino acids. The CDR3 sequence: CSARGRSGYEQYF. CDR3 nucleotides: TGCAGTGCTAGGGGCAGGAGCGGCTACGAGCAGTACTTC.

This clonotype was recorded a few times. For the CDR3, the DNA is TGTGCCAGCAGCCCTAGACCTTCTGACACCGGGGAGCTGTTTTTT. Residues: CASSPRPSDTGELFF. This chain connects TRBV7-9 to TRBJ2-2; D gene ambiguous. Deletions cut 5 bases from V and 3 bases from J, with 13 bases between. Germline V gene lookup returns CDR1 SEHNR and CDR2 FQNEAQ (reference sequence). The CDR3 runs to 15 residues. Full variable domain (remainder filled in from reference TRBV7-9 and TRBJ2-2): DTGVSQNPRHKITKRGQNVTFRCDPISEHNRLYWYRQTLGQGPEFLTYFQNEAQLEKSRLLSDRFSAERPKGSFSTLEIQRTEQGDSAMYLCASSPRPSDTGELFFGEGSRLTVL.

This clonotype was seen a handful of times. This sequence joins TRBV5-1 and TRBJ2-2; TRBD2 matches at 10 bases. Germline V gene sequence: CDR1 SGHRS, CDR2 YFSETQ. Trimming cost V 0 bases and J 7 bases; bases outside gene matches: 15. The CDR3 loop spans 19 amino acids. The CDR3 protein is CASSLAPILAGNANGELFF. The DNA for the CDR3 is TGCGCCAGCAGCTTGGCCCCCATACTAGCGGGAAACGCGAACGGGGAGCTGTTTTTT.

The sample holds a few counts of this clonotype. This chain connects TRBV20-1 to TRBJ2-7; perhaps TRBD1 as D (5 bases). Germline CDR1 and CDR2: DFQATT and SNEGSKA (reference sequence). The V end lost 3 bases, the J end lost 0 bases, and 12 bases lay between the germline ends. This CDR3 spans 14 amino acids. CDR3 loop: CSARGLTVSYEQYF. In DNA, the CDR3 is TGCAGTGCTAGGGGATTGACAGTCTCCTACGAGCAGTACTTC.

The V call is TRBV5-1, the J call TRBJ2-7, with D unresolved. The germline gives CDR1 SGHRS, CDR2 YFSETQ. This CDR3 has 15 residues. Trimming removed 3 bases at V and 3 bases at J, with 16 bases between. The CDR3 loop is CASSSFPGEIYEQYF. The CDR3 DNA reads as TGCGCCAGCAGCTCCTTTCCGGGTGAGATCTACGAGCAGTACTTC.

This clonotype was counted only a few times. The V and J genes are TRBV25-1 and TRBJ2-3; 8 nucleotides match TRBD1. The germline gives CDR1 MGHDK, CDR2 SYGVNS. V lost 2 bases and J lost 5; bases outside the gene matches: 18. This CDR3 is built from 19 residues. This CDR3 reads CASSEALTRLRGRGDTQYF. In nucleotides, the CDR3 is TGTGCCAGCAGTGAAGCCTTGACGCGGCTCAGGGGGCGCGGAGATACGCAGTATTTT.

This clonotype was seen many times. The chain has TRBV10-3 and TRBJ2-5; TRBD1 matches 9 bases. Germline V CDR1 and CDR2: ENHRY, SYGVKD. The CDR3 contains 15 residues. The trim removed 6 bases at V and 2 bases at J, leaving 7 bases unmatched. Written as DNA, the CDR3 is TGTGCCATCAGAGAGGGGACAGGGACTCAAGAGACCCAGTACTTC. Residues: CAIREGTGTQETQYF.

J is TRBJ1-2 and V is TRBV20-1, with D unclear. There are 13 residues in the CDR3. V gave up 1 base and J gave up 6 bases, with 12 bases separating them. Germline values: CDR1 DFQATT, CDR2 SNEGSKA (reference sequence). This chain's CDR3 is CSARAPGQDGYTF. CDR3 sequence (DNA): TGCAGTGCTAGAGCCCCGGGCCAGGATGGCTACACCTTC.

This clonotype was seen repeatedly, ten times or more. The chain recombines TRBV29-1 with TRBJ2-2; perhaps TRBD2 as D (6 bases). Germline values: CDR1 SQVTM, CDR2 ANQGSEA. V was cut by 7 bases and J by 4 bases, with 22 bases left in between. This CDR3 is built from 16 residues. The CDR3 sequence is CSAREGSGVGTGELFF. The CDR3 nucleotides are TGCAGCGCCAGGGAAGGCTCGGGAGTGGGCACCGGGGAGCTGTTTTTT.

This clonotype was seen a few times. The gene calls are TRBV11-2 and TRBJ2-1, with 8 bases that match TRBD2. V was clipped by 5 bases and J by 0 bases; unmatched bases: 12. The CDR3 length is 18 residues. Germline CDR1 and CDR2: SGHAT and FQNNGV. Here the CDR3 DNA reads TGTGCCAGCAGCCCGTACACCCAGCGGGAGCGCTCCTACAATGAGCAGTTCTTC. Residues: CASSPYTQRERSYNEQFF.